This T cell receptor beta chain was sequenced in a study of cytomegalovirus exposure and HLA in healthy donors. Study outcomes and limitations: Later on, an analysis showed TCR association rates differing by HLA locus, with DRB1 the most and HLA-C the fewest. The majority of CMV-associated TCR beta chains were reported as apparently HLA-restricted in a later analysis. The authors considered a cluster of highly shared sequence variants likely to be a sequencing artifact. Accurate HLA-A and HLA-B prediction from TCR beta sequences was reported for most subjects.

Primers included in the PCR were 60 Vbeta and 13 Jbeta primers. TCRdb keeps only in-frame clones here, not all; method: immunoSEQ multiplex PCR. The sample records about 130,000 clones, roughly 80% being singletons. Comments on this clone: Its specificity is unknown. Within the sample, other DNA sequences also encode this same CDR3.

CDR1 is MDHEN and CDR2 is SYDVKM in the germline V gene. There are 16 residues in the CDR3. Trimming at V came to 3 bases and at J to 0 bases, leaving 4 bases not matched to a gene. The clonotype was recovered from a female donor in good health and CMV-seronegative. Sequences were obtained from PBMCs. The V gene is TRBV28, the J gene TRBJ2-7, with 11 bases aligning to TRBD2. The CDR3 DNA sequence: TGTGCCAGCAGTTTGTCGGGACTAGCGGACTCCTACGAGCAGTACTTC. This encodes CASSLSGLADSYEQYF.